The 5 T cell receptor beta chains below all came from one sample that was sequenced in a study of blood T cell repertoires in COVID-19. Profiled with immunoSEQ multiplex PCR; TCRdb holds only in-frame clones, not every one. The table lists around 56,000 clones, 80% of them singletons. The material sequenced was peripheral blood. The receptors were gathered from a man in his sixties with acute or convalescent COVID-19.

The rearrangement links TRBV5-4 to TRBJ1-1; a possible D gene is TRBD1 (5 bases). The CDR3 covers 14 residues. The V end was cut by 10 bases, the J end by 1 base, with 17 bases between. Germline CDR1 reads SGHNT; CDR2 reads YYREEE (reference sequence). The CDR3: CAGEGATANTEAFF. The CDR3 DNA is TGTGCCGGGGAAGGGGCGACAGCGAACACTGAAGCTTTCTTT.

This clone was seen a few times. The V gene is TRBV19, the J gene TRBJ2-7; 10 nucleotides line up with TRBD1. This CDR3 is built from 15 residues. The ends lost 1 base at V and 5 bases at J; junction bases unmatched: 5. Germline V gene data show CDR1 as LNHDA and CDR2 as SQIVND (reference sequence). The CDR3 sequence is CASSIVSTGGNEQYF. The CDR3 coding sequence is TGTGCCAGTAGTATAGTCTCGACAGGGGGCAACGAGCAGTACTTC.

This clone was picked up a small number of times. The rearrangement uses TRBV4-1 and TRBJ1-2; TRBD1 agrees at 9 bases. Germline V gene sequence: CDR1 MGHRA, CDR2 YSYEKL. The V gene end was trimmed by 7 bases and the J gene end by 4 bases; junction bases not matched to a gene: 13. This CDR3 spans 16 amino acids. CDR3 sequence: CASTRDTGGLLYGYTF. The CDR3 bases are TGCGCCAGCACCCGAGATACAGGGGGCCTCCTCTATGGCTACACCTTC.

The chain couples TRBV6-6 to TRBJ2-7, with a possible D match to TRBD2 (6 bases). The germline CDR1 and CDR2 sequences are MNHNY and SVGAGI (reference sequence). The CDR3 is 15 amino acids. Trimming removed 8 bases at V and 3 bases at J, with 20 bases between. In DNA form, the CDR3 reads TGTGCCAGCCTCGATCCAGTCACCGGGGGCTACGAGCAGTACTTC. Protein sequence: CASLDPVTGGYEQYF.

This sequence joins TRBV11-2 and TRBJ2-3; maybe TRBD1 (6 bases). From germline, CDR1 is SGHAT and CDR2 FQNNGV. Trimming stripped 5 bases from V and 0 bases from J, with 12 bases between. This CDR3 has 15 residues. In DNA form, the CDR3 reads TGTGCCAGCAGCGTACAGGGACCTAGCACAGATACGCAGTATTTT. As protein: CASSVQGPSTDTQYF.